This TCR beta chain emerged from a study of metastatic and nonmetastatic thyroid tumors (dated by TCRdb to the early 2020s). In terms of the full investigation: Repertoires were compared across peripheral blood and tumor or nodule tissue samples from malignant and benign thyroid patients. Findings and caveats that apply to the study as a whole: In both blood and tumor samples, malignant tumors were reported to have significantly higher TCR beta diversity than benign nodules.

To note about this clone: The clone's antigen remains unknown. It has no much larger one-base neighbor in the sample; base qualities were not kept.

V and J are truncated by 8 bases and 4 bases respectively, leaving an intervening sequence of 17 bases. There are 14 amino acids in the CDR3, from cysteine to phenylalanine inclusive. Just the 42-base CDR3 DNA is kept, in frame starting at base 1. CDR1 and CDR2 are read off the germline V gene as MNHNS and SASEGT. The library relied on PCR. Sequencing relied on an Illumina HiSeq 4000. High-throughput sequencing was used to profile the CDR3 region of the TCR beta-chain in every patient. On the study's bioinformatics: CDR3 differences across clinicopathological groups were used to build a classifier for discriminating distant-metastatic papillary thyroid cancer patients. The Shannon index was used to assess repertoire diversity, and the Morisita-Horn index was used to assess tumor-blood repertoire similarity. Starting from the raw public reads, TCRdb applied fastp trimming at Q25, assembled clones with MiXCR and retained in-frame beta chains. The V and J calls come from TCRdb's annotation, not from the publication. The sample records 35,000 to 50,000 clones, over 25% of which are singletons. The ten largest clones capture 9.5% to 10% of the sample.

None of the patients had been given any treatment before thyroid surgery. The study retrospectively analysed patient clinical samples collected from the early 2010s to the late 2010s using T-cell receptor beta sequencing. Sequenced input: blood. The receptor chain draws on TRBV6-1 and TRBJ1-1, with no reliable assignment of the D segment. This sequence was found in a male donor with papillary thyroid cancer or a benign thyroid nodule (not recorded which). Some clones in this sample may be carry-over from other donors' samples. Here is the DNA: TGTGCCAGCTCACAATTTGGGGTTATCACTGAAGCTTTCTTT. Its translation reads: CASSQFGVITEAFF.